The 11 T cell receptor beta chains reported below all come from one sample, sequenced in a study of T cells in Graves' hyperthyroidism and ophthalmopathy. It was RNA transcripts that yielded the amplified TCR beta CDR3 regions. Primed by the HTBI set, a first-round RT-PCR was run on the TCR CDR3. Using its own MiXCR run on the multiplex PCR reads, TCRdb lists one record per CDR3 protein. The sample holds roughly 700,000 distinct CDR3 sequences, approximately 36% seen once. Sequenced material: blood. The receptors were gathered from a woman aged 40-49 years with Graves' hyperthyroidism.

For this clonotype: A clone one base away is much larger, so this may be a read error. The chain joins TRBV5-1 to TRBJ2-6, with D perhaps matching TRBD1 (6 bases). There are 19 residues in the CDR3. In germline, CDR1 is SGHRS, CDR2 YFSETQ. Trimming left V 4 bases short and J 2 bases short, with 22 bases between. CDR3 sequence: CASSPSGQRSSPGANVLTF. The CDR3 region has the DNA TGCGCCAGCAGCCCTTCGGGACAACGAAGTAGCCCTGGGGCCAACGTCCTGACTTTC.

The genes are TRBV6-1 and TRBJ2-5; D possibly matches TRBD1 or TRBD2 (5 bases each). The CDR3 covers 13 residues. The V gene lost 8 bases and the J gene lost 2 bases, with 12 bases spanning the gap. The germline CDR1 and CDR2 sequences are MNHNS and SASEGT. The CDR3: CASSPGRQETQYF. CDR3 bases: TGTGCCAGCTCCCCGGGACGGCAAGAGACCCAGTACTTC.

This clonotype has just a few counts. The chain combines TRBV3-1 with TRBJ1-5, with a weak D call TRBD1 (5 bases). This CDR3 contains 16 residues. Looked up from germline, CDR1 is LGHDT and CDR2 is YNNKEL (reference sequence). V lost 0 bases and J lost 0, with 9 bases in between. Here the CDR3 reads CASSQEGDGSNQPQHF. CDR3 DNA sequence: TGTGCCAGCAGCCAAGAAGGGGACGGTAGCAATCAGCCCCAGCATTTT.

The chain uses TRBV24-1 and TRBJ1-1; the D is unclear. This CDR3 spans 16 amino acids. The V end was cut by 1 base, the J end by 6 bases, with 17 bases between. The germline gives CDR1 KGHDR, CDR2 SFDVKD. CDR3 loop: CATSDFVANQVAEAFF. DNA for the CDR3: TGTGCCACCAGTGATTTTGTTGCAAATCAGGTTGCTGAAGCTTTCTTT.

This clonotype showed up many times. The chain combines TRBV12-3 or TRBV12-4 with TRBJ1-2; no reliable D call. Trimming stripped 3 bases from V and 8 bases from J, with 16 bases between. This CDR3 spans 14 amino acids. CDR3 in DNA: TGTGCCAGCAGTTTCGATGCGAGTTCGGGGGGCTACACCTTC. It is translated as CASSFDASSGGYTF.

The chain has TRBV11-2 and TRBJ1-3, with D tentatively TRBD1 (5 bases). Between the trimmed V and J ends, which lost 6 bases and 6 bases, there was a span of 18 bases. CDR1 is SGHAT, CDR2 FQNNGV, per germline. The CDR3 has 15 amino acids. CDR3: CASSRVQGWKNTIYF. CDR3 nucleotides: TGTGCCAGCAGTAGAGTTCAGGGTTGGAAAAACACCATATATTTT.

This clonotype was recorded at least ten times. This chain connects TRBV25-1 to TRBJ2-7, with D possibly TRBD2 on 6 matching bases. V was cut by 1 base and J by 4 bases, with 11 bases left in between. This CDR3 is built from 14 residues. The germline gives CDR1 MGHDK, CDR2 SYGVNS. This CDR3 is CASSESSGRYEQYF. The CDR3 bases are TGTGCCAGCAGTGAATCCTCGGGGAGGTACGAGCAGTACTTC.

The table lists this clonotype with many counts. The V gene is TRBV7-3, the J gene TRBJ1-1; unclear D gene. Trimming stripped 4 bases from V and 5 bases from J, with 14 bases between. This CDR3 contains 14 residues. The germline V gene has CDR1 SGHTA and CDR2 FQGTGA. CDR3 region: CASSSSAGLTEAFF. Here the CDR3 DNA reads TGTGCCAGCAGCTCCTCTGCAGGCCTTACTGAAGCTTTCTTT. Looking up the rest from reference TRBV7-3 and TRBJ1-1 gives the full variable domain: GAGVSQTPSNKVTEKGKYVELRCDPISGHTALYWYRQSLGQGPEFLIYFQGTGAADDSGLPNDRFFAVRPEGSVSTLKIQRTERGDSAVYLCASSSSAGLTEAFFGQGTRLTVV.

The CDR3 reads CASSPEGGFWYEQYF. The CDR3 nucleotides read TGTGCCAGCAGCCCAGAAGGGGGGTTTTGGTACGAGCAGTACTTC. The chain employs TRBV11-2 and TRBJ2-7; either TRBD1 or TRBD2 may fit D (6 bases each). The CDR3 is 15 amino acids. Trimming shortened V by 5 bases and J by 4 bases, and 18 bases separated the two germline ends. Germline CDR1 SGHAT, CDR2 FQNNGV.

The chain combines TRBV10-2 with TRBJ1-1; D is unclear. Germline V CDR1 and CDR2: WSHSY, SAAADI. V shed 6 bases and J shed 0 bases, with 5 bases lying between them. The CDR3 runs 12 residues. The CDR3 sequence: CASRVMNTEAFF. The CDR3 coding sequence is TGCGCCAGCAGGGTTATGAACACTGAAGCTTTCTTT.

This clonotype appeared a few times. The chain has TRBV6-1 and TRBJ1-1, with 7 bases that match TRBD1. The CDR3 is made up of 14 amino acids. The ends lost 5 bases at V and 7 bases at J; junction bases unmatched: 10. CDR1 is MNHNS, CDR2 SASEGT, per germline. The CDR3 region has the DNA TGTGCCAGCAGTCCGATTTTACAGGGGAATGAAGCTTTCTTT. Its protein product is CASSPILQGNEAFF.